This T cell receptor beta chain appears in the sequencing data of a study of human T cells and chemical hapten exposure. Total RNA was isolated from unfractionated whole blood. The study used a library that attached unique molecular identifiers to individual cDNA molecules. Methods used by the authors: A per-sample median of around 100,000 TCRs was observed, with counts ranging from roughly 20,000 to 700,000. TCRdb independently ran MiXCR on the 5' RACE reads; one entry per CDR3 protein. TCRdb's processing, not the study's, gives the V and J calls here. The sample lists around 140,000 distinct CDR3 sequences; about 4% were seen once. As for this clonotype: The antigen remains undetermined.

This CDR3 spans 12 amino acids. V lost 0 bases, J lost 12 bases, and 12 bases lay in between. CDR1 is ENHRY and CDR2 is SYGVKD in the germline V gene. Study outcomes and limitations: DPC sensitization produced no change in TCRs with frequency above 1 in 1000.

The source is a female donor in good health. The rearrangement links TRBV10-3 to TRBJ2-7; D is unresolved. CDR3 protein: CAISESYLQRYF. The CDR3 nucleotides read TGTGCCATCAGTGAGTCGTACCTACAGCGGTACTTC.